The clone carrying this T cell receptor beta chain was seen a few times. Its antigen remains unknown. Quantitative 5'-RACE was performed with molecular barcodes, and it yielded the TCR beta libraries. TCRdb re-analysed the 5' RACE reads in MiXCR, keeping a single row per CDR3 protein. In the table there are a few hundred thousand distinct CDR3 sequences, 20% of which are singletons. The sample belongs to a study of CD8 T cells in ankylosing spondylitis. Study observations and caveats: Some of the motif variants had earlier been found in reactive arthritis patients' fluid and blood. Disease-linked clones proved CD8+ and comparatively uncommon in peripheral blood. Reported data indicate significant enrichment of disease-linked clones within matched ankylosing spondylitis synovial fluid.

The germline CDR1 and CDR2 sequences are MNHGY and SAAAGT. This CDR3 is built from 13 residues. The V and J ends lost 2 bases and 2 bases respectively, with 3 bases between them. The chain employs TRBV6-8 and TRBJ2-2; no definite D call. The source material was blood, either unsorted or a sorted T cell fraction (not recorded which). The receptor was isolated from a male donor with ankylosing spondylitis or in good health (not recorded which). Here the CDR3 reads CASSYDNTGELFF. The CDR3, as DNA: TGTGCCAGCAGTTACGACAACACCGGGGAGCTGTTTTTT.